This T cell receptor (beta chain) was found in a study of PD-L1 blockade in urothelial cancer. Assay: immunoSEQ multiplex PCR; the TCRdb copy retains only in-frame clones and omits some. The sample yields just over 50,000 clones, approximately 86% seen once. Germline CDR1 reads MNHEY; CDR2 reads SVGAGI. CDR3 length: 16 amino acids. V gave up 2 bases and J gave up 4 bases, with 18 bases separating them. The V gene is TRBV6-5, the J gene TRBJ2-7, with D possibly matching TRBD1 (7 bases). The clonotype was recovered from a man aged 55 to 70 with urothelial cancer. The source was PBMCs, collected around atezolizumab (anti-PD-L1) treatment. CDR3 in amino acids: CASSYPGRTGRYEQYF. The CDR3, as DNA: TGTGCCAGCAGTTACCCTGGGAGGACAGGAAGATACGAGCAGTACTTC.